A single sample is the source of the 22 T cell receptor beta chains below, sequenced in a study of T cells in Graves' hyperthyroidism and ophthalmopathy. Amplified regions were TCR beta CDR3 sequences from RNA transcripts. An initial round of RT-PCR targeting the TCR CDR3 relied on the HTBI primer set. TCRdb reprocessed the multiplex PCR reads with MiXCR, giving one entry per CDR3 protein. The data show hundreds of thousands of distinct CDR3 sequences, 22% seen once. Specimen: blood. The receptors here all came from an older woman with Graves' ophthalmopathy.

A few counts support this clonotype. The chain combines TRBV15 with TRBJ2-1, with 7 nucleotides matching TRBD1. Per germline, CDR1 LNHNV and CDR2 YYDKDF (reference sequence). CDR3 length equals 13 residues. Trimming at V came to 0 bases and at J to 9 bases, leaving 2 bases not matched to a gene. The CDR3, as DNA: TGTGCCACCAGCAGAGAACAGGGGTTTGAGCAGTTCTTC. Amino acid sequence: CATSREQGFEQFF.

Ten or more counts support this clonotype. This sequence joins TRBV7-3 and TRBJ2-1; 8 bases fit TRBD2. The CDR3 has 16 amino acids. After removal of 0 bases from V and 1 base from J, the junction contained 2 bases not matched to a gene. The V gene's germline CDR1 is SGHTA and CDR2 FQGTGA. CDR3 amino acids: CASSLTGGRSYNEQFF. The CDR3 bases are TGTGCCAGCAGCTTAACTGGCGGGAGGTCCTACAATGAGCAGTTCTTC. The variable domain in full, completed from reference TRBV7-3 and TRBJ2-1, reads GAGVSQTPSNKVTEKGKYVELRCDPISGHTALYWYRQSLGQGPEFLIYFQGTGAADDSGLPNDRFFAVRPEGSVSTLKIQRTERGDSAVYLCASSLTGGRSYNEQFFGPGTRLTVL.

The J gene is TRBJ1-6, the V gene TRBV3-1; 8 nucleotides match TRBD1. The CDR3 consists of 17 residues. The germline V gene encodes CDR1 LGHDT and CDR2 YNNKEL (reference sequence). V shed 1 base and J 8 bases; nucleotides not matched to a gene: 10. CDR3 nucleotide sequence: TGTGCCAGCAGCCAAGTGGGGCCAGGGGGCACCCATTCACCCCTCCACTTT. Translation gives CASSQVGPGGTHSPLHF. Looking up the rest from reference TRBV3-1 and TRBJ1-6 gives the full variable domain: DTAVSQTPKYLVTQMGNDKSIKCEQNLGHDTMYWYKQDSKKFLKIMFSYNNKELIINETVPNRFSPKSPDKAHLNLHINSLELGDSAVYFCASSQVGPGGTHSPLHFGNGTRLTVT.

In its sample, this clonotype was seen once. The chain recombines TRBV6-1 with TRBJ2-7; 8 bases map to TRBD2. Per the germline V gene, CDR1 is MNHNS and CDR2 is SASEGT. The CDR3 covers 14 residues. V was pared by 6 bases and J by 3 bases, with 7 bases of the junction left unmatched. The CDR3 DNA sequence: TGTGCCAGCAGGAGGGGGACTAGGGGCTACGAGCAGTACTTC. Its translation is CASRRGTRGYEQYF.

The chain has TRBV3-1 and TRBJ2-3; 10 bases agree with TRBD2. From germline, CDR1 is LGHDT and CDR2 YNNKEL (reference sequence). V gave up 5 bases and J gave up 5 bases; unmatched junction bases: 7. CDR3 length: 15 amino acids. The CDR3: CASSALAGVRDTQYF. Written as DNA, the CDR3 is TGTGCCAGCAGCGCCCTAGCGGGAGTAAGAGATACGCAGTATTTT.

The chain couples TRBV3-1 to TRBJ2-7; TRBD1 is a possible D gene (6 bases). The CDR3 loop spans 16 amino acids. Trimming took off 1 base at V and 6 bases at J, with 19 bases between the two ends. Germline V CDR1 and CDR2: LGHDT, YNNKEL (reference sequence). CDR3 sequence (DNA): TGTGCCAGCAGCCAAGTCAGGGGCGGATGGGATGGCGAGCAGTACTTC. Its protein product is CASSQVRGGWDGEQYF.

The CDR3, as DNA: TGTGCCACCCAGGGAGGATCGGACAATGAGCAGTTCTTC. Translated: CATQGGSDNEQFF. The chain links TRBV10-3 to TRBJ2-1, with a possible D match to TRBD2 (6 bases). Trimming pared 10 bases from V and 5 bases from J, leaving 15 bases between. Germline CDR1 ENHRY, CDR2 SYGVKD. The CDR3 runs 13 residues.

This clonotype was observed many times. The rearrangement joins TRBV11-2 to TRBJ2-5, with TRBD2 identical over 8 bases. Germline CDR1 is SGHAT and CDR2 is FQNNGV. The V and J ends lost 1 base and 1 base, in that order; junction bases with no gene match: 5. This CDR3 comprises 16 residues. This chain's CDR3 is CASSLGGLVRQETQYF. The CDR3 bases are TGTGCCAGCAGCTTAGGGGGACTAGTACGCCAAGAGACCCAGTACTTC. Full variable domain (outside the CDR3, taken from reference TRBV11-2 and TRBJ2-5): EAGVAQSPRYKIIEKRQSVAFWCNPISGHATLYWYQQILGQGPKLLIQFQNNGVVDDSQLPKDRFSAERLKGVDSTLKIQPAKLEDSAVYLCASSLGGLVRQETQYFGPGTRLLVL.

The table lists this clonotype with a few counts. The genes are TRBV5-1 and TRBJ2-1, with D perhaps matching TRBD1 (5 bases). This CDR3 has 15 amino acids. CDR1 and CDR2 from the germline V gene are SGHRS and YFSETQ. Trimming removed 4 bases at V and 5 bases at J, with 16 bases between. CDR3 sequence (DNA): TGCGCCAGCAGCACAGGACAAGTTCTCGACAATGAGCAGTTCTTC. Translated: CASSTGQVLDNEQFF.

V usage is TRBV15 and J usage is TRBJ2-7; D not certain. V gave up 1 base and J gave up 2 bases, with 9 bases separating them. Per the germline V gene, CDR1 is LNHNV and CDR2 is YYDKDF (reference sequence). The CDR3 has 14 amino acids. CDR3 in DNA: TGTGCCACCAGCAGAGGAGGTGCGACCTACGAGCAGTACTTC. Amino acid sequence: CATSRGGATYEQYF.

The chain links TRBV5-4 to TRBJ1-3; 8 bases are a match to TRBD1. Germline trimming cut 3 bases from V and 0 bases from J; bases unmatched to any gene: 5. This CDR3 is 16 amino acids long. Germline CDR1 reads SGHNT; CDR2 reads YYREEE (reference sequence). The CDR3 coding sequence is TGTGCCAGCAGCTCTCCAGGGGGCCTCTCTGGAAACACCATATATTTT. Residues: CASSSPGGLSGNTIYF.

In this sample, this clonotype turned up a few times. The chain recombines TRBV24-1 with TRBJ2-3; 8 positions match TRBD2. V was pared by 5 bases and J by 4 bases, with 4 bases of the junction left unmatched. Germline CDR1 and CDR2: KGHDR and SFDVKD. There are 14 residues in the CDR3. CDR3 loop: CATSVVAGSDTQYF. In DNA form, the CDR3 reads TGTGCCACCAGTGTTGTAGCGGGGTCAGATACGCAGTATTTT.

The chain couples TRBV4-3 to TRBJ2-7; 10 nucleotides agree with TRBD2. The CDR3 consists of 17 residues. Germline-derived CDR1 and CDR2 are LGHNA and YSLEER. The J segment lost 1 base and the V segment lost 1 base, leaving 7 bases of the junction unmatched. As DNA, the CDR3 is TGCGCCAGCAGCCAAGGCCCTACTAGCGGGACTTCCTACGAGCAGTACTTC. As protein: CASSQGPTSGTSYEQYF.

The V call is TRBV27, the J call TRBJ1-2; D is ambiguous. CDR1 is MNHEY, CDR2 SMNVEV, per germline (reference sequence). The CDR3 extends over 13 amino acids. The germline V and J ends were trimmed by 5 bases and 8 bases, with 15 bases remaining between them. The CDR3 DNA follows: TGTGCCAGCAGTCCCCAACCGTCTAAGGGCTACACCTTC. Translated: CASSPQPSKGYTF.

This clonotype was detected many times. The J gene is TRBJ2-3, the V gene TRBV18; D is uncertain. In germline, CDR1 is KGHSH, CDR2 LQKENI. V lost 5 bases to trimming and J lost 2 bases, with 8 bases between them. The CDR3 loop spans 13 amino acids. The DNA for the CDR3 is TGTGCCAGCTCAGTCCGGATCACAGATACGCAGTATTTT. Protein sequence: CASSVRITDTQYF.

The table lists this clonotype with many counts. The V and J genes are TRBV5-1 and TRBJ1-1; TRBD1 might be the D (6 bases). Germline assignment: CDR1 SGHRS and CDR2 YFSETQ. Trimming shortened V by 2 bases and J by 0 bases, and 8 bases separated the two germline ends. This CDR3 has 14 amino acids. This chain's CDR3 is CASSFGQMNTEAFF. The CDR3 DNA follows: TGCGCCAGCAGCTTCGGACAGATGAACACTGAAGCTTTCTTT. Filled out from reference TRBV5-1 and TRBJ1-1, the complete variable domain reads KAGVTQTPRYLIKTRGQQVTLSCSPISGHRSVSWYQQTPGQGLQFLFEYFSETQRNKGNFPGRFSGRQFSNSRSEMNVSTLELGDSALYLCASSFGQMNTEAFFGQGTRLTVV.

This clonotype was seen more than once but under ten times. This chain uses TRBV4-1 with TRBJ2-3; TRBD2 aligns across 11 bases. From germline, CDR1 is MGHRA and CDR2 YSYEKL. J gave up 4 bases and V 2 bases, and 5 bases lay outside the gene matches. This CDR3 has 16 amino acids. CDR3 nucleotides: TGCGCCAGCAGCCAATTAGCGGGAGGGCCGGCAGATACGCAGTATTTT. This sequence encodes CASSQLAGGPADTQYF.

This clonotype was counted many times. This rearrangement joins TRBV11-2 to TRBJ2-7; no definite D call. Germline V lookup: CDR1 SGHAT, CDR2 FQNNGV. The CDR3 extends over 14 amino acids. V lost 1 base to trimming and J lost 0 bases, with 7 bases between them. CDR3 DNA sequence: TGTGCCAGCAGCTTAGGGGCCAGCTCCTACGAGCAGTACTTC. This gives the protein CASSLGASSYEQYF.

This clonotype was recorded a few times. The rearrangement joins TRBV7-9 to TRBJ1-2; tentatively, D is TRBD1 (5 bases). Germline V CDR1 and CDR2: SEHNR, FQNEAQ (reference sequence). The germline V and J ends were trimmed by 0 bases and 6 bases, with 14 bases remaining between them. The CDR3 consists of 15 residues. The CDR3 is CASSLAAEGRNGYTF. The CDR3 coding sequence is TGTGCCAGCAGCTTAGCTGCGGAGGGGCGGAATGGCTACACCTTC. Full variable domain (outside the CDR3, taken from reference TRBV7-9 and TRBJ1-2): DTGVSQNPRHKITKRGQNVTFRCDPISEHNRLYWYRQTLGQGPEFLTYFQNEAQLEKSRLLSDRFSAERPKGSFSTLEIQRTEQGDSAMYLCASSLAAEGRNGYTFGSGTRLTVV.

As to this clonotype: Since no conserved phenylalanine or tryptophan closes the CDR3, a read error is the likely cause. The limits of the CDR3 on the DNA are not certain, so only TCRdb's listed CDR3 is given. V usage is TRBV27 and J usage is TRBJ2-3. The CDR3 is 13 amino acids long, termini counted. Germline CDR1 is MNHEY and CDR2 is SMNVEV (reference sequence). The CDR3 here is CASSLSTLNTQYL.

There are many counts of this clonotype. The CDR3 nucleotides are TGTGCCAGCAGTTATTTACGGAACACTGAAGCTTTCTTT. Encoded protein: CASSYLRNTEAFF. The chain employs TRBV28 and TRBJ1-1; D unclear. Germline assignment: CDR1 MDHEN and CDR2 SYDVKM. The CDR3 sequence is 13 residues long. V lost 4 bases to trimming and J lost 1 base, with 7 bases between them. Combining the CDR3 with reference TRBV28 and TRBJ1-1 gives the whole variable domain DVKVTQSSRYLVKRTGEKVFLECVQDMDHENMFWYRQDPGLGLRLIYFSYDVKMKEKGDIPEGYSVSREKKERFSLILESASTNQTSMYLCASSYLRNTEAFFGQGTRLTVV.

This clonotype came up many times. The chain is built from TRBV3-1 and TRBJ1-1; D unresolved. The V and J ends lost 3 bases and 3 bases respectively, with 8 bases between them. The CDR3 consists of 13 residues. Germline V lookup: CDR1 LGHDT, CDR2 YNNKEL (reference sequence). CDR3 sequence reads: CASSHTDYTEAFF. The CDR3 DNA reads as TGTGCCAGCAGCCACACAGATTACACTGAAGCTTTCTTT.